These 13 T cell receptor beta chains were sequenced from one sample in a study of shared clonotypes between healthy human individuals. Assay used: immunoSEQ multiplex PCR; TCRdb lists only in-frame clones, some missing. The data show about 2.3 million clones, with 93% seen just once and 0.35% to 0.5% held by the top ten. The sample taken for sequencing was naive CD4+ T cells from PBMCs. Subset described: CD45RA+ positively selected. These receptor sequences come from a man aged 18 to 30 in good health. Some clones in this sample may be carry-over from other donors' samples.

The rearrangement links TRBV10-3 to TRBJ1-5; no clear D. With 2 bases removed from V and 2 bases from J, the gap between germline ends came to 4 bases. There are 13 residues in the CDR3. Germline CDR1 ENHRY, CDR2 SYGVKD. The CDR3 coding sequence is TGTGCCATCAGTGAGGATGGCAATCAGCCCCAGCATTTT. This gives the protein CAISEDGNQPQHF.

V and J are TRBV28 and TRBJ1-1; D gene uncertain. Germline V lookup: CDR1 MDHEN, CDR2 SYDVKM. The V end lost 6 bases, the J end lost 6 bases, and 11 bases lay between the germline ends. The CDR3 is 12 residues long. In nucleotides, the CDR3 is TGTGCCAGCAGCTTCGGGTGGCCTGAAGCTTTCTTT. Translating it yields CASSFGWPEAFF. The full variable domain, with the rest looked up from reference TRBV28 and TRBJ1-1, is DVKVTQSSRYLVKRTGEKVFLECVQDMDHENMFWYRQDPGLGLRLIYFSYDVKMKEKGDIPEGYSVSREKKERFSLILESASTNQTSMYLCASSFGWPEAFFGQGTRLTVV.

V gene TRBV9 combines with J gene TRBJ2-1, with 8 positions matching TRBD2. The germline V gene has CDR1 SGDLS and CDR2 YYNGEE. The CDR3 has 17 residues. The V gene end was trimmed by 4 bases and the J gene end by 7 bases; junction bases not matched to a gene: 16. The CDR3 region is CASSSSGASGGLNEQFF. The CDR3 DNA reads as TGTGCCAGCAGCTCCTCGGGCGCCTCGGGAGGGTTGAATGAGCAGTTCTTC. Full variable domain (rest looked up from reference TRBV9 and TRBJ2-1): DSGVTQTPKHLITATGQRVTLRCSPRSGDLSVYWYQQSLDQGLQFLIQYYNGEERAKGNILERFSAQQFPDLHSELNLSSLELGDSALYFCASSSSGASGGLNEQFFGPGTRLTVL.

V usage is TRBV6-6 and J usage is TRBJ2-5; D may correspond to TRBD1 or TRBD2 (5 bases each). V gave up 2 bases and J gave up 4 bases, with 8 bases separating them. Germline V lookup: CDR1 MNHNY, CDR2 SVGAGI (reference sequence). The CDR3 is 13 residues long. This chain's CDR3 is CASSYEGLETQYF. The CDR3 DNA is TGTGCCAGCAGTTACGAGGGGTTAGAGACCCAGTACTTC.

In regard to this clone: Other DNA sequences in the sample encode the same CDR3. The V and J genes are TRBV2 and TRBJ2-7, with D tentatively TRBD2 (6 bases). The V end was cut by 6 bases, the J end by 4 bases, with 10 bases between. Per germline, CDR1 SNHLY and CDR2 FYNNEI. CDR3 length equals 12 residues. The CDR3 DNA reads as TGTGCCAGCAGCGCCAGCGGGTACGAGCAGTACTTC. Its protein is CASSASGYEQYF.

This sequence joins TRBV11-2 and TRBJ2-7; TRBD2 is a possible D gene (6 bases). The V end was cut by 3 bases, the J end by 6 bases, with 18 bases between. This CDR3 is 15 amino acids long. Germline V CDR1 and CDR2: SGHAT, FQNNGV. The CDR3 protein is CASSLVSGRSPEQYF. The CDR3 region has the DNA TGTGCCAGCAGCTTGGTTAGCGGTAGATCCCCCGAGCAGTACTTC.

This clone came up once. The J gene is TRBJ2-1, the V gene TRBV29-1, with D unresolved. The CDR3 spans 14 residues. The germline V gene encodes CDR1 SQVTM and CDR2 ANQGSEA. The ends were cut back, 2 bases at V and 7 bases at J, with 15 bases in the middle. CDR3 sequence: CSVEPGPGLNEQFF. In DNA form, the CDR3 reads TGCAGCGTTGAACCGGGCCCAGGCCTTAATGAGCAGTTCTTC.

The chain links TRBV5-1 to TRBJ1-4; D unclear. The CDR3 has 14 residues. Germline V CDR1 and CDR2: SGHRS, YFSETQ. V lost 0 bases, J lost 9 bases, and 12 bases lay in between. The CDR3 bases are TGCGCCAGCAGCTTGGACAGCGCCGTGAAAAAACTGTTTTTT. Translation gives CASSLDSAVKKLFF.

The chain recombines TRBV9 with TRBJ2-7, with no clear D. The length of the CDR3 is 14 residues. Trimming shortened V by 0 bases and J by 3 bases, and 10 bases separated the two germline ends. Germline values: CDR1 SGDLS, CDR2 YYNGEE. The CDR3 sequence: CASSVDHHNYEQYF. The CDR3 DNA follows: TGTGCCAGCAGCGTAGATCACCATAACTACGAGCAGTACTTC.

The chain joins TRBV7-9 to TRBJ1-4; TRBD1 aligns across 8 bases. Trimming at V came to 4 bases and at J to 3 bases, leaving 4 bases not matched to a gene. Germline V CDR1 and CDR2: SEHNR, FQNEAQ (reference sequence). This CDR3 is built from 15 residues. The CDR3 loop reads CASSSGQGPNEKLFF. In nucleotides, the CDR3 is TGTGCCAGCAGCTCCGGACAGGGCCCTAATGAAAAACTGTTTTTT.

The chain recombines TRBV5-6 with TRBJ2-3, with 9 nucleotides matching TRBD1. V dropped 4 bases and J dropped 6; count of bases not matched to a gene: 9. CDR1 is SGHDT, CDR2 YYEEEE, per germline. The CDR3 sequence is 15 residues long. The chain's CDR3 is CASSRVLDRGDTQYF. Written as DNA, the CDR3 is TGTGCCAGCAGCCGTGTGTTGGACAGGGGTGATACGCAGTATTTT.

V is TRBV28 and J is TRBJ1-1; 9 nucleotides match TRBD1. Trimming cost V 5 bases and J 4 bases; bases outside gene matches: 11. The CDR3 has 16 amino acids. CDR1 and CDR2 from the germline V gene are MDHEN and SYDVKM. The CDR3 nucleotides are TGTGCCAGCAGTGTCCTTCCGGGACAGGGTGTCACTGAAGCTTTCTTT. This encodes CASSVLPGQGVTEAFF.

CDR3: CASSPGTSGTFTDTQYF. CDR3 bases: TGTGCCAGCAGCCCAGGGACTAGCGGCACCTTCACAGATACGCAGTATTTT. The J gene is TRBJ2-3, the V gene TRBV7-3; 11 bases fit TRBD2. Germline V gene sequence: CDR1 SGHTA, CDR2 FQGTGA. This CDR3 is built from 17 residues. V lost 5 bases, J lost 2 bases, and 9 bases stayed unmatched.